This entry is about one TCR beta chain. Its antigen is not identified. The same CDR3 also results from other DNA sequences found in this sample. The data originate from a study of T cells after posttransplantation cyclophosphamide. Sequencing used immunoSEQ multiplex PCR; TCRdb keeps in-frame clones, though not all of them. The sample records some 66,000 clones, roughly 95% being singletons. V gave up 0 bases and J gave up 6 bases; unmatched junction bases: 3. Looked up from germline, CDR1 is SGHRS and CDR2 is YFSETQ. The length of the CDR3 is 14 residues. Study results and limitations: Later post-transplant blood repertoires were often dominated by donor CD8+ memory clones.

This related bone marrow graft donor gave peripheral blood on the day of marrow donation. The receptor was isolated from a woman in her 30s in good health and a related stem cell transplant donor. The sequenced sample was PBMCs. The V and J genes are TRBV5-1 and TRBJ2-1, with 7 bases identical to TRBD1. The CDR3 DNA is TGCGCCAGCAGCTTGGGACAGGGTGGCAATGAGCAGTTCTTC. It yields the protein CASSLGQGGNEQFF.